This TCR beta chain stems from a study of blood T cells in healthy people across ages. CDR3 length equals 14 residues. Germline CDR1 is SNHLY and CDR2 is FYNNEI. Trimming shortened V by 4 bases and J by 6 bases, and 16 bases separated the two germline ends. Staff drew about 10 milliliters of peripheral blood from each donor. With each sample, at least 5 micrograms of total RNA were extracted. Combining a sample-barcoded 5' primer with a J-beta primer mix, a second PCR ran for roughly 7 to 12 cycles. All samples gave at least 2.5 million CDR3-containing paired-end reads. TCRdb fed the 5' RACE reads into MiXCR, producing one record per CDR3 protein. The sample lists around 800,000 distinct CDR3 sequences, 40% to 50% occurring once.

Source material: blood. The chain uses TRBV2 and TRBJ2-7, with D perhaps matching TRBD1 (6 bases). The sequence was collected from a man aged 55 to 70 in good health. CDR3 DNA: TGTGCCAGCAGTGGGGATCAGGGGCGTGGCGAGCAGTACTTC. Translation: CASSGDQGRGEQYF. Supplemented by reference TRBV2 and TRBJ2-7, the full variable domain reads EPEVTQTPSHQVTQMGQEVILRCVPISNHLYFYWYRQILGQKVEFLVSFYNNEISEKSEIFDDQFSVERPDGSNFTLKIRSTKLEDSAMYFCASSGDQGRGEQYFGPGTRLTVT.